The 18 T cell receptor beta chains presented below share a single source sample, sequenced in a study of T cells in Graves' hyperthyroidism and ophthalmopathy. Using RNA transcripts as the source, TCR beta CDR3 regions were amplified. The TCR CDR3 was amplified in a first-round RT-PCR using the HTBI primer set. TCRdb reanalysed the multiplex PCR reads using MiXCR and keeps one entry per CDR3 protein. This table holds 750,000 to 950,000 distinct CDR3 sequences, 38% found once. Material for sequencing was blood. These receptors all come from a young man with Graves' hyperthyroidism.

This clonotype turned up a few times. This chain uses TRBV20-1 with TRBJ2-5; 9 nucleotides match TRBD2. This CDR3 region has 12 residues. With V trimmed by 6 bases and J by 3 bases, 2 bases remained unmatched. Germline CDR1 reads DFQATT; CDR2 reads SNEGSKA (reference sequence). The CDR3 here is CSALAGKETQYF. The CDR3 DNA reads as TGCAGTGCCCTAGCGGGGAAAGAGACCCAGTACTTC.

Only a few counts were recorded for this clonotype. This chain uses TRBV24-1 with TRBJ1-1; D not resolved. CDR3 length: 14 amino acids. The V and J ends lost 11 bases and 5 bases respectively, with 20 bases between them. The germline gives CDR1 KGHDR, CDR2 SFDVKD. CDR3 region: CASSQEARRTEAFF. For the CDR3, the DNA is TGTGCCAGCAGCCAAGAGGCCAGGAGGACTGAAGCTTTCTTT.

This clonotype was detected a few times. The chain has TRBV6-5 and TRBJ1-2; D is undetermined. Per the germline V gene, CDR1 is MNHEY and CDR2 is SVGAGI. The CDR3 runs 14 residues. Trimming cost V 5 bases and J 1 base, with 11 bases left between them. The CDR3 loop is CASSEGMNNYGYTF. In nucleotides, the CDR3 is TGTGCCAGCAGTGAAGGCATGAATAACTATGGCTACACCTTC.

On this clonotype: This may arise from a read error, as a much more abundant clone is one base away. This chain joins TRBV12-3 or TRBV12-4 and TRBJ1-6, with TRBD1 as a possible D gene (5 bases). V was clipped by 5 bases and J by 7 bases, with 12 bases between them. CDR3 size: 14 residues. CDR3 bases: TGTGCCAGCAGTGTGGGCAGGGTGAATTCACCCCTCCACTTT. Residues: CASSVGRVNSPLHF.

In its sample, this clonotype was seen many times. CDR3 loop: CASKGAGNQPQHF. The CDR3 DNA reads TGTGCCAGCAAGGGGGCAGGGAATCAGCCCCAGCATTTT. The chain combines TRBV6-6 with TRBJ1-5; TRBD1 matches at 7 bases. This CDR3 has 13 amino acids. CDR1 and CDR2 from the germline V gene are MNHNY and SVGAGI (reference sequence). The junction had 4 bases not matched to a gene; V was cut back by 7 bases and J by 4 bases.

V usage is TRBV2 and J usage is TRBJ2-2, with a possible D match to TRBD2 (6 bases). The CDR3 has 14 residues. The germline V and J ends were trimmed by 4 bases and 2 bases, with 8 bases remaining between them. Looked up from germline, CDR1 is SNHLY and CDR2 is FYNNEI. CDR3 region: CASSGGENTGELFF. The CDR3 coding sequence is TGTGCCAGCAGTGGCGGGGAAAACACCGGGGAGCTGTTTTTT.

This clonotype was seen a few times. This chain links TRBV7-9 with TRBJ1-2, with 9 bases aligning to TRBD1. V lost 0 bases to trimming and J lost 3 bases; unmatched junction nucleotides: 8. CDR3 length: 17 residues. CDR1 and CDR2 from the germline V gene are SEHNR and FQNEAQ (reference sequence). The CDR3 DNA follows: TGTGCCAGCAGCTTAGCCGGAGGTTGGGACAGGGACTATGGCTACACCTTC. It specifies CASSLAGGWDRDYGYTF.

This clonotype was detected ten times or more. V is TRBV12-3 or TRBV12-4 and J is TRBJ2-5; perhaps TRBD2 as D (6 bases). This CDR3 is 13 amino acids long. V lost 6 bases and J lost 4, with 12 bases in between. This chain's CDR3 is CASSKRRGETQYF. The DNA for the CDR3 is TGTGCCAGCAGCAAGCGGAGGGGAGAGACCCAGTACTTC.

The sample holds a few counts of this clonotype. In DNA, the CDR3 is TGTGCCAGCAGCCTTCTTACAGGGGCGGGTACCGGGGAGCTGTTTTTT. Protein sequence: CASSLLTGAGTGELFF. This chain joins TRBV7-6 and TRBJ2-2, with 7 nucleotides matching TRBD1. The germline V gene encodes CDR1 SGHVS and CDR2 FNYEAQ. Losses at the gene ends were 5 bases for V and 5 bases for J; bases not matched to a gene: 11. The CDR3 is made up of 16 amino acids.

This clonotype showed up just a few times. This chain connects TRBV11-1 to TRBJ2-5, with D tentatively TRBD1 or TRBD2 (5 bases each). The V gene's germline CDR1 is SGHAT and CDR2 FQDESV (reference sequence). The CDR3 extends over 13 amino acids. The V and J ends lost 6 bases and 2 bases respectively, with 10 bases between them. The CDR3, as DNA: TGTGCCAGCAGGGGGACGGAACAAGAGACCCAGTACTTC. It specifies CASRGTEQETQYF.

This clonotype was counted only a few times. The J gene is TRBJ1-6, the V gene TRBV5-6, with 7 positions matching TRBD1. The trim removed 0 bases at V and 9 bases at J, leaving 12 bases unmatched. The CDR3 covers 17 residues. The germline V gene encodes CDR1 SGHDT and CDR2 YYEEEE. Here the CDR3 DNA reads TGTGCCAGCAGCTTGGGAGGACAGGATCTGGGGATTTCACCCCTCCACTTT. Its translation is CASSLGGQDLGISPLHF.

This clonotype turned up a few times. V is TRBV20-1 and J is TRBJ2-7, with a possible D match to TRBD1 (6 bases). V was clipped by 6 bases and J by 0 bases, with 15 bases between them. Germline assignment: CDR1 DFQATT and CDR2 SNEGSKA (reference sequence). The CDR3 length is 14 residues. The DNA for the CDR3 is TGCAGTGCCCGCCCAGGGACAAACTCCTACGAGCAGTACTTC. This codes for CSARPGTNSYEQYF.

This clonotype was observed many times. One junction end does not reproduce the germline sequence, and a read error may be involved. The chain carries TRBV7-7 and TRBJ1-1; D uncertain. The germline gives CDR1 SSHAT, CDR2 FNYEAQ (reference sequence). The CDR3 has 13 amino acids. This CDR3 reads CASSRERGTEAFF. CDR3 bases: TGTGCTAGCAGTAGGGAGCGGGGCACTGAAGCTTTCTTT.

This chain joins TRBV10-3 and TRBJ1-5; the D gene is possibly TRBD1 (5 bases). The CDR3 loop spans 15 amino acids. Looked up from germline, CDR1 is ENHRY and CDR2 is SYGVKD. V was cut by 9 bases and J by 5 bases, with 20 bases left in between. The CDR3 coding sequence is TGTGCCATTCCCGACAGCCCGGTCGTCTATCAGCCCCAGCATTTT. Translating it yields CAIPDSPVVYQPQHF.

Ten or more counts support this clonotype. The rearrangement joins TRBV7-8 to TRBJ2-5, with 10 bases that match TRBD2. Germline V CDR1 and CDR2: SGHVS, FQNEAQ. This CDR3 is 16 amino acids long. V lost 1 base to trimming and J lost 3 bases; unmatched junction nucleotides: 5. DNA for the CDR3: TGTGCCAGCAGCTTAGGAGTAGCGGGAGGCAAAGAGACCCAGTACTTC. Its protein product is CASSLGVAGGKETQYF.

This clonotype was seen at least ten times. The genes are TRBV15 and TRBJ1-2; perhaps TRBD1 as D (6 bases). Trimming cost V 5 bases and J 8 bases, with 18 bases left between them. The CDR3 covers 14 residues. Germline V gene lookup returns CDR1 LNHNV and CDR2 YYDKDF (reference sequence). CDR3 amino acids: CATSPRRDIEGYTF. CDR3 coding DNA: TGTGCCACCAGCCCACGCCGGGACATCGAAGGCTACACCTTC. Supplemented by reference TRBV15 and TRBJ1-2, the full variable domain reads DAMVIQNPRYQVTQFGKPVTLSCSQTLNHNVMYWYQQKSSQAPKLLFHYYDKDFNNEADTPDNFQSRRPNTSFCFLDIRSPGLGDTAMYLCATSPRRDIEGYTFGSGTRLTVV.

The CDR3 nucleotides are TGTGCCAGCAGGCTGGTGGGGATGAACACTGAAGCTTTCTTT. Translation: CASRLVGMNTEAFF. The chain has TRBV11-2 and TRBJ1-1; D gene uncertain. The CDR3 extends over 14 amino acids. Trimming removed 6 bases from V and 0 bases from J, with 11 bases in between. The V gene's germline CDR1 is SGHAT and CDR2 FQNNGV.

This clonotype was found a few times. This chain joins TRBV29-1 and TRBJ2-7, with D tentatively TRBD1 (5 bases). The germline CDR1 and CDR2 sequences are SQVTM and ANQGSEA. The CDR3 is 14 residues long. The ends were cut back, 2 bases at V and 6 bases at J, with 17 bases in the middle. The CDR3 protein is CSVESGQGRFEQYF. The CDR3 nucleotides read TGCAGCGTTGAATCTGGTCAGGGCCGATTCGAGCAGTACTTC.